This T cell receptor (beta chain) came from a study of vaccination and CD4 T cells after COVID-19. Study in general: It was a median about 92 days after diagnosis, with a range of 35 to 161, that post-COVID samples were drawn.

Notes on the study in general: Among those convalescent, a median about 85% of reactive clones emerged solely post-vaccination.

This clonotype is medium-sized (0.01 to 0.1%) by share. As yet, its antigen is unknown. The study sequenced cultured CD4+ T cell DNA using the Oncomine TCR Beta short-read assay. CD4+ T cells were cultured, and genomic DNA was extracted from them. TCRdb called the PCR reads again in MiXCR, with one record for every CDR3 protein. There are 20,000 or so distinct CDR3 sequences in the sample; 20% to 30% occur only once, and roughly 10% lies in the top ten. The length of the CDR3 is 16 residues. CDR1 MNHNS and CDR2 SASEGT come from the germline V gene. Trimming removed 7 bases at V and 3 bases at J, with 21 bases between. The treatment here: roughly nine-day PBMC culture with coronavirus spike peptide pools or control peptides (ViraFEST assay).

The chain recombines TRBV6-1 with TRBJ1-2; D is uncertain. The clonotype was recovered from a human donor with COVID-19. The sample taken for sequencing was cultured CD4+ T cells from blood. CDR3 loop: CASTGSREGSDYGYTF. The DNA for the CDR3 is TGTGCCAGCACAGGAAGTAGGGAGGGCTCGGACTATGGCTACACCTTC.